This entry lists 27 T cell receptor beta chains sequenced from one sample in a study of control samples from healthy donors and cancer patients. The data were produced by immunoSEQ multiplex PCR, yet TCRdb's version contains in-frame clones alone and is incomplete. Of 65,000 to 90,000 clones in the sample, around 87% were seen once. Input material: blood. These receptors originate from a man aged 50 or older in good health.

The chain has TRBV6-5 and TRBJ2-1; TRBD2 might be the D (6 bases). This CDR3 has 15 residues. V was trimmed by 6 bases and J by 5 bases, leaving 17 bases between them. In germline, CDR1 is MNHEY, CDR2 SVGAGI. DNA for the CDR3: TGTGCCAGCAGACTTGCGGGACTCCCGAACAATGAGCAGTTCTTC. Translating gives CASRLAGLPNNEQFF.

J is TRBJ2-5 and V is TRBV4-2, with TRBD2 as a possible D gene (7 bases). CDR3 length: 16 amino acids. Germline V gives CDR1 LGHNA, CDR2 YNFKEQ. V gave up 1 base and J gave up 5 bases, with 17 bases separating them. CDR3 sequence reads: CASSQVSGGAGETQYF. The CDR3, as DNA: TGTGCCAGCAGCCAAGTTAGTGGGGGGGCCGGGGAGACCCAGTACTTC.

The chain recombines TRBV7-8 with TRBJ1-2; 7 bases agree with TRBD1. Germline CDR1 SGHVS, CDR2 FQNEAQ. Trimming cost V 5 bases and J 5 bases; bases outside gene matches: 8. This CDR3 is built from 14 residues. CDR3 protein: CASSMRDSSYGYTF. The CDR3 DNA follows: TGTGCCAGCAGCATGCGGGACAGCTCATATGGCTACACCTTC.

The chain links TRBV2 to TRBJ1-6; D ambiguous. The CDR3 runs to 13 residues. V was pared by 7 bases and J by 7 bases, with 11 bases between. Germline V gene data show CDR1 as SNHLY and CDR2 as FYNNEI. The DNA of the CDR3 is TGTGCCAGCACCCTCTCCCCCAATTCACCCCTCCACTTT. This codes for CASTLSPNSPLHF. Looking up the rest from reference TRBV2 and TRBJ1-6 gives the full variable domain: EPEVTQTPSHQVTQMGQEVILRCVPISNHLYFYWYRQILGQKVEFLVSFYNNEISEKSEIFDDQFSVERPDGSNFTLKIRSTKLEDSAMYFCASTLSPNSPLHFGNGTRLTVT.

Written as DNA, the CDR3 is TGTGCCAGCAGCGTAGGGGTAGGGACTAGCAGCAATGAGCAGTTCTTC. Protein: CASSVGVGTSSNEQFF. The J gene is TRBJ2-1, the V gene TRBV9, with 9 positions matching TRBD2. Per the germline V gene, CDR1 is SGDLS and CDR2 is YYNGEE. V lost 0 bases, J lost 6 bases, and 7 bases stayed unmatched. CDR3 size: 16 residues.

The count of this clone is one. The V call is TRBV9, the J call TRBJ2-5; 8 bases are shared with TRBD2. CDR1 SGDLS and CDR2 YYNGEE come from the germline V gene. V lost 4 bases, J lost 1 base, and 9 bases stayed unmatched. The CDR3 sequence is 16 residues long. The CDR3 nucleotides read TGTGCCAGCAGCCCCGATGCGCGGGGGGCCCAAGAGACCCAGTACTTC. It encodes CASSPDARGAQETQYF.

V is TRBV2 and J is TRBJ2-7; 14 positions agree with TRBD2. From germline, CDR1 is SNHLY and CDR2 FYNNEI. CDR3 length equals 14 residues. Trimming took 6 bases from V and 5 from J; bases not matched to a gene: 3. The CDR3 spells CASSKGLAGDEQYF. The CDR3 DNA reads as TGTGCCAGCAGCAAGGGACTAGCGGGAGACGAGCAGTACTTC.

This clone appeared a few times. Written as DNA, the CDR3 is TGTGCCAGCAGTGATAACTATGGGGCTGATTCACCCCTCCACTTT. Translated, it gives CASSDNYGADSPLHF. This sequence joins TRBV6-4 and TRBJ1-6, with D possibly being TRBD1 (5 bases). This CDR3 comprises 15 residues. The V end was cut by 3 bases, the J end by 8 bases, with 14 bases between. Germline V gene lookup returns CDR1 MRHNA and CDR2 SNTAGT.

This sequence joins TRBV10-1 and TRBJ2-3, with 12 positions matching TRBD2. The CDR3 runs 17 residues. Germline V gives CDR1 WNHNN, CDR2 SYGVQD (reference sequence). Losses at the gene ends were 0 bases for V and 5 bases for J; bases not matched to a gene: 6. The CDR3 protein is CASSESASGRVEDTQYF. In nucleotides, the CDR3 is TGCGCCAGCAGTGAGTCGGCTAGCGGGAGGGTGGAAGATACGCAGTATTTT.

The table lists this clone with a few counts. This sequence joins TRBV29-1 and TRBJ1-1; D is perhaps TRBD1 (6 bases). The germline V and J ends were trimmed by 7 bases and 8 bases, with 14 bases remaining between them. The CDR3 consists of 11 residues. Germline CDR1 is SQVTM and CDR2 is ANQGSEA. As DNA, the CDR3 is TGCAGCGCCCTGACAGGTCGAGAAGCTTTCTTT. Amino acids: CSALTGREAFF.

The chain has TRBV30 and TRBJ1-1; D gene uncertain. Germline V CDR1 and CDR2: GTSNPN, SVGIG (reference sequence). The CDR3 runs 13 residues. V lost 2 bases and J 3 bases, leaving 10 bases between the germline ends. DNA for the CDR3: TGTGCCTGGAGTCCCCGAGTCTACACTGAAGCTTTCTTT. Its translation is CAWSPRVYTEAFF.

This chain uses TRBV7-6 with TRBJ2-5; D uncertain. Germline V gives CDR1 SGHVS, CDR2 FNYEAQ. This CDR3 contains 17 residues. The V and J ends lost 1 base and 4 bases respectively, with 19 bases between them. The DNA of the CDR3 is TGTGCCAGCAGCTTAGAGTGGGGTCGACGCGGTACAGAGACCCAGTACTTC. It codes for CASSLEWGRRGTETQYF. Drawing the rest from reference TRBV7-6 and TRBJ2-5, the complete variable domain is GAGVSQSPRYKVTKRGQDVALRCDPISGHVSLYWYRQALGQGPEFLTYFNYEAQQDKSGLPNDRFSAERPEGSISTLTIQRTEQRDSAMYRCASSLEWGRRGTETQYFGPGTRLLVL.

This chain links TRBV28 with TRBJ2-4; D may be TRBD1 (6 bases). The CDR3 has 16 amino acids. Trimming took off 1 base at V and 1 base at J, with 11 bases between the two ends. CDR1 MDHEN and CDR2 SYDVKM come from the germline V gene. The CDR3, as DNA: TGTGCCAGCAGTTTATCGGGCAGGGGTGCCAAAAACATTCAGTACTTC. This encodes CASSLSGRGAKNIQYF.

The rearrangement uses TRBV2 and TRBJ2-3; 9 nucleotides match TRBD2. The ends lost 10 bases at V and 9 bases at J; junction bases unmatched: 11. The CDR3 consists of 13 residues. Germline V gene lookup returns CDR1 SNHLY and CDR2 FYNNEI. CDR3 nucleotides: TGTGCCACGGCGGGGGGGCCCAGGGGAACGCAGTATTTT. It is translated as CATAGGPRGTQYF.

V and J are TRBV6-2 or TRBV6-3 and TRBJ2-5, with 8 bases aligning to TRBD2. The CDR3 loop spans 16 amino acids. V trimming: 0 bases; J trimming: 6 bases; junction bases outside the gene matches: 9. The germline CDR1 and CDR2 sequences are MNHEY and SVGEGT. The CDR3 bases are TGTGCCAGCAGTTACTCGAGTAGCGGGATTGAGAAGACCCAGTACTTC. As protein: CASSYSSSGIEKTQYF.

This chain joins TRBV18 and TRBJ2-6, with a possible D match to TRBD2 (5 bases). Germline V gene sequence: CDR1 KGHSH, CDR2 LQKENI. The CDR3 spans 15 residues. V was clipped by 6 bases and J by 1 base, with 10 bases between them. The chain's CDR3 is CASSTEESGANVLTF. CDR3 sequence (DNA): TGTGCCAGCTCTACGGAGGAGTCTGGGGCCAACGTCCTGACTTTC.

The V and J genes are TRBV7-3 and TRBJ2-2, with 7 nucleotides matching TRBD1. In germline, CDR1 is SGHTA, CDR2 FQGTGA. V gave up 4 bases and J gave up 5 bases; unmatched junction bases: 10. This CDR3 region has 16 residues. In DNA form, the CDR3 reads TGTGCCAGCAGCTCAAGACAGGGTGATGAAACCGGGGAGCTGTTTTTT. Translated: CASSSRQGDETGELFF.

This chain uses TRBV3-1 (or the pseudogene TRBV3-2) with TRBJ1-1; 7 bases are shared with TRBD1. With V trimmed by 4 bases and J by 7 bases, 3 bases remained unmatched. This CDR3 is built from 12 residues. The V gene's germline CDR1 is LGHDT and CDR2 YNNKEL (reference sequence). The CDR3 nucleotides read TGTGCCAGCAGCCTTAGACAGGGTGAAGCTTTCTTT. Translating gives CASSLRQGEAFF.

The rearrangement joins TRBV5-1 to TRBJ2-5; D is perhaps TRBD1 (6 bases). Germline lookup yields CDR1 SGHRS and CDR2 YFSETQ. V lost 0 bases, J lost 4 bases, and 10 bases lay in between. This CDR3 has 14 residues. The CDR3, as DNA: TGCGCCAGCAGCTTGGGGACAGCAAGAGAGACCCAGTACTTC. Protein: CASSLGTARETQYF.

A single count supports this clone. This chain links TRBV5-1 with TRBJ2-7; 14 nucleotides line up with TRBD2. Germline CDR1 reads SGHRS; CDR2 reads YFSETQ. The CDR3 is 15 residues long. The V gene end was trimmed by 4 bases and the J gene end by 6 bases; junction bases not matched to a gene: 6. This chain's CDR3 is CASSKGLAGVSEQYF. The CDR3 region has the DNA TGCGCCAGCAGCAAGGGACTAGCGGGAGTCTCCGAGCAGTACTTC.

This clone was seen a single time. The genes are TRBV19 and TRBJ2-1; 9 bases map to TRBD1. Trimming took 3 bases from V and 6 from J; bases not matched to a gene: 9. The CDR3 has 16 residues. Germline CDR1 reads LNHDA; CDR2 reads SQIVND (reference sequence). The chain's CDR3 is CASSIMMTGGVNEQFF. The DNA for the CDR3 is TGTGCCAGTAGTATTATGATGACAGGGGGGGTCAATGAGCAGTTCTTC.

This CDR3 is CASSTLGTSLPGANVLTF. In DNA form, the CDR3 reads TGTGCCAGTAGTACCCTCGGGACTAGCCTCCCGGGGGCCAACGTCCTGACTTTC. The rearrangement joins TRBV19 to TRBJ2-6; 9 bases line up with TRBD2. The CDR3 sequence is 18 residues long. With 4 bases clipped from V and 4 bases from J, the junction kept 11 bases outside the gene matches. CDR1 LNHDA and CDR2 SQIVND come from the germline V gene (reference sequence).

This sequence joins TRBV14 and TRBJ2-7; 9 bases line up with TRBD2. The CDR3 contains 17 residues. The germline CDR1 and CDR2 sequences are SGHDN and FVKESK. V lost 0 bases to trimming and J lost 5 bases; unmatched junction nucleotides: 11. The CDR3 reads CASSQDRAGGPRDEQYF. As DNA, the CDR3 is TGTGCCAGCAGCCAAGATCGGGCGGGAGGGCCGAGGGACGAGCAGTACTTC.

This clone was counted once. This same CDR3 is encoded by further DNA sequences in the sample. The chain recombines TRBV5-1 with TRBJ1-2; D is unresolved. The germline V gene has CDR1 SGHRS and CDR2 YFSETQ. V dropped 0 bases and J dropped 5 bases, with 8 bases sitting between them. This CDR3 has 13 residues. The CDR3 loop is CASSLGLNYGYTF. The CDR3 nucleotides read TGCGCCAGCAGCTTGGGTCTGAATTATGGCTACACCTTC.

CDR3 in DNA: TGTGCTAGTGGTTTGGGACAGGGGGTGATGAACTATGGCTACACCTTC. It is translated as CASGLGQGVMNYGYTF. V usage is TRBV12-5 and J usage is TRBJ1-2, with 9 bases that match TRBD1. Germline V CDR1 and CDR2: LGHNT, FRNRAP. V was pared by 1 base and J by 2 bases, with 5 bases of the junction left unmatched. The CDR3 runs 16 residues.

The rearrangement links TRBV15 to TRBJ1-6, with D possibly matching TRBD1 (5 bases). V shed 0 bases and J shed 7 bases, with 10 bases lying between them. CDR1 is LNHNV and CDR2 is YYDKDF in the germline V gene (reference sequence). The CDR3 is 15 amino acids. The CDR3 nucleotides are TGTGCCACCAGCAGAGATCGAGGGGCGAATTCACCCCTCCACTTT. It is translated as CATSRDRGANSPLHF.

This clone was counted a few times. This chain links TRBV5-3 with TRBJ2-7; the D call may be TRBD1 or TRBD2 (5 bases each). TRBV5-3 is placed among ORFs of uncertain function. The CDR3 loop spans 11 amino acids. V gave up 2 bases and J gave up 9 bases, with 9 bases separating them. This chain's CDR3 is CARSLGERQYF. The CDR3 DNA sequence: TGTGCCAGAAGCTTAGGGGAGAGGCAGTACTTC.